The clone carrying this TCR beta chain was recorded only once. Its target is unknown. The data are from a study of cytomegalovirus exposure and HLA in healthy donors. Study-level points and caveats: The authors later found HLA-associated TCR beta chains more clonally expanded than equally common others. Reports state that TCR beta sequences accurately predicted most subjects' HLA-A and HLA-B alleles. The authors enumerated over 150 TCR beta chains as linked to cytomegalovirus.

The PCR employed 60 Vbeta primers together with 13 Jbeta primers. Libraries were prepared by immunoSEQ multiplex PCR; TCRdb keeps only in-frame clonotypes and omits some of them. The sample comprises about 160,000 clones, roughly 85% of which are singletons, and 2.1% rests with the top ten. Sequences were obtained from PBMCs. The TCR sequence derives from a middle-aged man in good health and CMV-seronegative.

CDR3 nucleotides: TGTGCCACCGCAGGACAGGGCGGCAATCAGCCCCAGCATTTT. Its translation: CATAGQGGNQPQHF. The rearrangement joins TRBV19 to TRBJ1-5; TRBD1 aligns across 8 bases. The CDR3 runs to 14 residues. Losses at the gene ends were 10 bases for V and 2 bases for J; bases not matched to a gene: 7. Germline V gives CDR1 LNHDA, CDR2 SQIVND (reference sequence).